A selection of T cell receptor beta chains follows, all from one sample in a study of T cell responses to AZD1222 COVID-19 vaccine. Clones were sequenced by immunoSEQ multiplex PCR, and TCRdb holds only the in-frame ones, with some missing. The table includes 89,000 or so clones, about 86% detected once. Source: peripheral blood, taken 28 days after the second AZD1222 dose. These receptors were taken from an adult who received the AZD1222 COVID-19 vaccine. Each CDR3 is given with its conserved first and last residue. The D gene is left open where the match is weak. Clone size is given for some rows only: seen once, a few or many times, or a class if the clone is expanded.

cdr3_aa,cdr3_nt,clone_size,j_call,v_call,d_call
CSVDQSGGPRFF,TGCAGCGTTGACCAGAGCGGGGGCCCCAGGTTCTTC,NA,TRBJ2-1,TRBV29-1,TRBD2
CASSEQSTGNTEAFF,TGTGCCAGCAGTGAACAGTCGACAGGGAATACTGAAGCTTTCTTT,NA,TRBJ1-1,TRBV2,TRBD1
CASSMMTGNYGYTF,TGTGCCAGTAGTATGATGACAGGGAACTATGGCTACACCTTC,NA,TRBJ1-2,TRBV19,TRBD1
CASRYRSVERYTF,TGTGCCAGCAGATACCGGAGTGTTGAACGCTACACCTTC,once,TRBJ1-2,TRBV28,NA
CASFGTSPYEQYF,TGTGCCAGCTTCGGGACTAGCCCCTACGAGCAGTACTTC,NA,TRBJ2-7,TRBV7-9,TRBD2
CASSPGTTVNTDTQYF,TGTGCCAGCAGCCCCGGGACAACGGTAAACACAGATACGCAGTATTTT,NA,TRBJ2-3,TRBV28,NA
CASSYDTRNTEAFF,TGTGCCAGCAGTTACGACACAAGGAACACTGAAGCTTTCTTT,NA,TRBJ1-1,TRBV6-5,NA
CASSQGAGRYEQYF,TGTGCCAGCAGCCAAGGGGCGGGCCGATACGAGCAGTACTTC,NA,TRBJ2-7,TRBV14,NA
CASRKDRVWYGYTF,TGTGCCAGCAGGAAAGACAGGGTTTGGTATGGCTACACCTTC,once,TRBJ1-2,TRBV6-5,TRBD1
CASSQAQNNQPQHF,TGTGCCAGCAGCCAAGCGCAGAACAATCAGCCCCAGCATTTT,NA,TRBJ1-5,TRBV3-1/TRBV3-2,NA
CASSTDRARGNEQFF,TGTGCCAGCAGCACGGACAGGGCCCGGGGCAATGAGCAGTTCTTC,NA,TRBJ2-1,TRBV7-9,TRBD1
CASTSPGQGNEKLFF,TGTGCCAGTACTTCCCCGGGACAGGGTAATGAAAAACTGTTTTTT,NA,TRBJ1-4,TRBV19,TRBD1
CASSLNPLTGGGGYTF,TGCGCCAGCAGCTTGAATCCCCTGACAGGGGGCGGGGGCTACACCTTC,NA,TRBJ1-2,TRBV5-1,TRBD1
CASSPGQNYNEQFF,TGCGCCAGCAGCCCAGGACAGAACTACAATGAGCAGTTCTTC,NA,TRBJ2-1,TRBV4-3,NA
CASSLSGIQYNEQFF,TGCGCCAGCAGCCTTAGCGGGATACAATACAATGAGCAGTTCTTC,NA,TRBJ2-1,TRBV5-1,TRBD2
CASSLSAGGGEQYF,TGTGCCAGCAGTTTATCGGCGGGTGGGGGCGAGCAGTACTTC,NA,TRBJ2-7,TRBV28,NA
CASSYKGSYNSPLHF,TGTGCCAGCAGCTACAAAGGCTCCTATAATTCACCCCTCCACTTT,NA,TRBJ1-6,TRBV11-2,NA
CASTRWRGHEQYF,TGTGCCAGCACACGGTGGCGGGGCCACGAGCAGTACTTC,NA,TRBJ2-7,TRBV7-9,NA
CASSPRAEGGPFQYF,TGTGCCAGCAGCCCCCGGGCAGAGGGAGGTCCGTTCCAGTATTTT,NA,TRBJ2-3,TRBV7-8,NA
CASSPGRDEQYF,TGTGCCAGCTCACCAGGTCGGGACGAGCAGTACTTC,NA,TRBJ2-7,TRBV18,NA
CASVDGSVDTQYF,TGTGCCAGCGTCGATGGGAGTGTGGATACGCAGTATTTT,NA,TRBJ2-3,TRBV3-1/TRBV3-2,NA
CSVGSSGNTIYF,TGCAGCGTAGGTAGCTCTGGAAACACCATATATTTT,NA,TRBJ1-3,TRBV29-1,NA
CASSTQPGEETQYF,TGCGCCAGCAGCACCCAGCCCGGGGAAGAGACCCAGTACTTC,NA,TRBJ2-5,TRBV5-1,NA
CASSIQAGASREQFF,TGTGCCAGTAGTATACAAGCGGGAGCATCCCGTGAGCAGTTCTTC,NA,TRBJ2-1,TRBV19,TRBD2
CASNEGSEQFF,TGTGCCAGCAATGAGGGGAGTGAGCAGTTCTTC,NA,TRBJ2-1,TRBV6-6,NA
CAWESRTGGRNQPQHF,TGTGCCTGGGAGTCCCGGACAGGGGGTAGGAATCAGCCCCAGCATTTT,NA,TRBJ1-5,TRBV30,TRBD1
CASSQGASPEQYF,TGCGCCAGCAGCCAAGGCGCGAGTCCCGAGCAGTACTTC,NA,TRBJ2-7,TRBV4-1,NA
CASTPVGEHYGYTF,TGTGCCAGTACTCCTGTGGGGGAGCACTATGGCTACACCTTC,NA,TRBJ1-2,TRBV28,NA
CASSFGDPYEQYF,TGTGCCAGCAGTTTTGGGGATCCCTACGAGCAGTACTTC,NA,TRBJ2-7,TRBV28,NA
CASVKGTGQVSGNEQFF,TGCGCCAGCGTAAAAGGGACGGGACAAGTCTCGGGCAATGAGCAGTTCTTC,NA,TRBJ2-1,TRBV5-1,NA
CAISERSSDSPLHF,TGTGCCATCAGTGAAAGGTCGAGCGATTCACCCCTCCACTTT,NA,TRBJ1-6,TRBV10-3,NA